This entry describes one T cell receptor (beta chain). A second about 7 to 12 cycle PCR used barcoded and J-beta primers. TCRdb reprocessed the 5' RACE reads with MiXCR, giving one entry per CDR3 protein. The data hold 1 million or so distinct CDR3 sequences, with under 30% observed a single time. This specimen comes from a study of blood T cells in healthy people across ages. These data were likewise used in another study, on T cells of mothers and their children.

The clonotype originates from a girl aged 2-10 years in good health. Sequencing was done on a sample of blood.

DNA for the CDR3: TGTGCCAGCAGCGTAGGACTAGACGAGCAGTTCTTC. This translates into CASSVGLDEQFF. This chain links TRBV9 with TRBJ2-1; TRBD2 is a possible D gene (6 bases). Trimming cost V 0 bases and J 10 bases, with 8 bases left between them. The CDR3 is made up of 12 amino acids. In germline, CDR1 is SGDLS, CDR2 YYNGEE.